Listed here are 18 T cell receptor beta chains from one sample, sequenced in a study of regulatory T cells in long-lasting Graves disease. HTBI primers from iRepertoire and Arm-PCR of CDR3 regions yielded the TCR beta libraries. Each CDR3 protein gets one entry after TCRdb re-called the multiplex PCR reads with MiXCR. The table includes hundreds of thousands of distinct CDR3 sequences, 13% detected once. Time point of the sample: newly diagnosed GD, antithyroid drugs for less than 3 months. PBMC RNA was the source of the TCR library. The same specimen was also included in a second study, on T cells in Graves' hyperthyroidism and ophthalmopathy.

The source was peripheral blood mononuclear cells (PBMCs), collected at new diagnosis, from a patient treated with antithyroid drugs. These receptors were collected from a man aged 25 to 40 with Graves disease.

This clonotype has at least ten counts. The chain carries TRBV7-2 and TRBJ1-2; tentatively, D is TRBD1 (5 bases). CDR1 and CDR2 from the germline V gene are SGHTA and FQGNSA. CDR3 length: 15 amino acids. V was pared by 5 bases and J by 7 bases, with 20 bases between. The CDR3 sequence is CASSPYDTGGGGYTF. CDR3 nucleotide sequence: TGTGCCAGCAGCCCCTACGACACCGGGGGTGGTGGCTACACCTTC.

Notes on this clonotype: A read error may be the cause here, since a much bigger clone is one base away. The CDR3 here is CASSWETSGRENGNNEQFF. CDR3 nucleotide sequence: TGCGCCAGCAGCTGGGAGACTAGCGGGAGGGAGAACGGAAACAATGAGCAGTTCTTC. The chain joins TRBV5-1 to TRBJ2-1, with 14 bases matching TRBD2. Per germline, CDR1 SGHRS and CDR2 YFSETQ. This CDR3 has 19 residues. The V gene end was trimmed by 3 bases and the J gene end by 5 bases; junction bases not matched to a gene: 13.

This sequence joins TRBV2 and TRBJ2-4, with 7 bases matching TRBD2. The length of the CDR3 is 14 residues. Trimming removed 8 bases from V and 0 bases from J; junction bases left unmatched: 4. Germline assignment: CDR1 SNHLY and CDR2 FYNNEI. CDR3 nucleotides: TGTGCCAGCTACTTAGCGGGAGCCAAAAACATTCAGTACTTC. Residues: CASYLAGAKNIQYF.

This clonotype was counted between two and nine times. This sequence joins TRBV6-1 and TRBJ1-4; D unresolved. Germline V gives CDR1 MNHNS, CDR2 SASEGT. This CDR3 has 14 residues. V shed 9 bases and J shed 0 bases, with 11 bases lying between them. CDR3: CASNRTPTNEKLFF. The DNA for the CDR3 is TGTGCCAGTAACCGGACGCCAACTAATGAAAAACTGTTTTTT.

In its sample, this clonotype was seen many times. The rearrangement links TRBV27 to TRBJ2-1; D gene uncertain. From germline, CDR1 is MNHEY and CDR2 SMNVEV (reference sequence). Trimming left V 3 bases short and J 3 bases short, with 9 bases between. CDR3 length: 14 residues. The CDR3 bases are TGTGCCAGCAGTTTGGGCCGGATCTACAATGAGCAGTTCTTC. Encoded protein: CASSLGRIYNEQFF.

This clonotype has ten or more counts. Germline and junction disagree at one end, which may indicate a read error. V is TRBV5-1 and J is TRBJ2-1; 8 nucleotides line up with TRBD2. The V gene's germline CDR1 is SGHRS and CDR2 YFSETQ. The CDR3 totals 16 residues. CDR3 in DNA: TGTGCCAGCAGCTTGGATACCGGGAGGGCTAGGCATGAGCAGTTCTTC. This sequence encodes CASSLDTGRARHEQFF.

V usage is TRBV5-1 and J usage is TRBJ2-7, with D perhaps given as TRBD1 or TRBD2 (5 bases each). Germline V gene data show CDR1 as SGHRS and CDR2 as YFSETQ. V was cut by 4 bases and J by 1 base, with 27 bases left in between. The CDR3 spans 19 residues. CDR3 sequence (DNA): TGCGCCAGCAGCCCACTTATTTGGGGACGAAGAGCTAAATCCTACGAGCAGTACTTC. Its protein is CASSPLIWGRRAKSYEQYF. The whole variable domain, filled in from reference TRBV5-1 and TRBJ2-7, reads KAGVTQTPRYLIKTRGQQVTLSCSPISGHRSVSWYQQTPGQGLQFLFEYFSETQRNKGNFPGRFSGRQFSNSRSEMNVSTLELGDSALYLCASSPLIWGRRAKSYEQYFGPGTRLTVT.

This clonotype was counted ten times or more. The gene calls are TRBV20-1 and TRBJ2-4; the D gene is possibly TRBD1 (5 bases). The CDR3 sequence is 12 residues long. Germline lookup yields CDR1 DFQATT and CDR2 SNEGSKA (reference sequence). V gave up 8 bases and J gave up 6 bases, with 14 bases separating them. CDR3 protein: CSPTVSPNIQYF. The CDR3 region has the DNA TGCAGTCCGACAGTATCTCCAAACATTCAGTACTTC.

There are many counts of this clonotype. DNA for the CDR3: TGTGCCACGGGAGATGGGGGAATGATGAGGTTCTTC. This gives the protein CATGDGGMMRFF. The rearrangement uses TRBV15 and TRBJ2-1; D might be TRBD1 or TRBD2, each matching 5 bases. From germline, CDR1 is LNHNV and CDR2 YYDKDF (reference sequence). Trimming removed 9 bases at V and 15 bases at J, with 21 bases between. The CDR3 is made up of 12 amino acids.

This clonotype was seen a few times. A read error may be the cause here, since a much bigger clone is one base away. The chain combines TRBV29-1 with TRBJ2-5; 7 nucleotides line up with TRBD1. The CDR3 is made up of 15 amino acids. The germline V gene encodes CDR1 SQVTM and CDR2 ANQGSEA. CDR3 nucleotides: TGCAGCGTTGAAGATTTCGGGACAGTCGGAGAGACCCAGCACTTC. Translating gives CSVEDFGTVGETQHF.

As to this clonotype: A much larger clone differs by one base, so this may be a read error. The V call is TRBV6-2 or TRBV6-3, the J call TRBJ2-1; tentative D call: TRBD2 (6 bases). The germline gives CDR1 MNHEY, CDR2 SVGEGT. The CDR3 sequence is 17 residues long. The V and J ends lost 2 bases and 9 bases respectively, with 23 bases between them. The CDR3 sequence: CASSYPEPGRMGGEQFF. CDR3 nucleotides: TGTGCCAGCAGTTACCCAGAACCGGGGCGTATGGGGGGTGAGCAGTTCTTC.

The V call is TRBV5-5, the J call TRBJ2-5; TRBD2 agrees at 7 bases. Germline CDR1 SGHKS, CDR2 YYEKEE (reference sequence). This CDR3 is 17 amino acids long. V lost 0 bases, J lost 4 bases, and 12 bases stayed unmatched. The CDR3: CASSLAGGWEGSETQYF. The CDR3 region has the DNA TGTGCCAGCAGCTTGGCCGGTGGCTGGGAGGGGTCAGAGACCCAGTACTTC.

This clonotype came up once. This may come from a read error, since a much larger clone is one base off. The V call is TRBV12-3 or TRBV12-4, the J call TRBJ1-4; D possibly corresponds to TRBD1 (6 bases). This CDR3 is 14 amino acids long. CDR3 coding DNA: TGTGCCATCTCCGTTGGGGGGCGGTCGGAAAAACCGTTTTTT. It yields the protein CAISVGGRSEKPFF.

This chain joins TRBV2 and TRBJ2-1; 8 bases fit TRBD2. In germline, CDR1 is SNHLY, CDR2 FYNNEI. V lost 5 bases, J lost 9 bases, and 15 bases stayed unmatched. The CDR3 runs 16 residues. The CDR3 sequence: CASSTPGTRARGEQFF. Here the CDR3 DNA reads TGTGCCAGCAGTACCCCCGGGACTAGAGCCAGGGGTGAGCAGTTCTTC. The complete variable domain, with remaining parts taken from reference TRBV2 and TRBJ2-1, reads EPEVTQTPSHQVTQMGQEVILRCVPISNHLYFYWYRQILGQKVEFLVSFYNNEISEKSEIFDDQFSVERPDGSNFTLKIRSTKLEDSAMYFCASSTPGTRARGEQFFGPGTRLTVL.

As to this clonotype: A read error is the likely source, as a far larger clone sits one nucleotide away. This rearrangement joins TRBV20-1 to TRBJ2-1; 8 bases match TRBD1. The CDR3 is 15 amino acids. The V gene's germline CDR1 is DFQATT and CDR2 SNEGSKA (reference sequence). The V segment lost 6 bases and the J segment 10 bases; nucleotides outside the gene matches: 17. CDR3 amino acids: CSAPPADRGDYEQFF. Here the CDR3 DNA reads TGCAGTGCCCCTCCCGCTGACAGGGGTGACTACGAGCAGTTCTTC.

In its sample, this clonotype was seen many times. The rearrangement joins TRBV10-3 to TRBJ1-5; D is uncertain. The CDR3 consists of 14 residues. Germline CDR1 reads ENHRY; CDR2 reads SYGVKD. V lost 2 bases and J lost 0, with 5 bases in between. CDR3 DNA sequence: TGTGCCATCAGTGAGGGAAATAGCAATCAGCCCCAGCATTTT. This codes for CAISEGNSNQPQHF.

This clonotype was seen only a few times. This chain uses TRBV29-1 with TRBJ2-1; TRBD2 aligns across 9 bases. Germline-derived CDR1 and CDR2 are SQVTM and ANQGSEA. The length of the CDR3 is 11 residues. The CDR3 bases are TGCGGCGGGGGGGGACGGCAAGAGCAGTTCTTC. This codes for CGGGGRQEQFF.

This clonotype was observed many times. This sequence joins TRBV18 and TRBJ2-3, with TRBD2 identical over 9 bases. The CDR3 consists of 16 residues. Germline assignment: CDR1 KGHSH and CDR2 LQKENI. Trimming cost V 2 bases and J 5 bases; bases outside gene matches: 8. CDR3 DNA sequence: TGTGCCAGCTCACCAAGCTTGCGGGAGGGAATAGATACGCAGTATTTT. Translated, it gives CASSPSLREGIDTQYF.